Presented here are 10 T cell receptor beta chains from one specimen sequenced in a study of OX40 agonist ivuxolimab in advanced cancers. The repertoire was sequenced with immunoSEQ multiplex PCR; TCRdb's copy has only in-frame clones and lacks some. The sample contains around 39,000 clones, roughly four fifths of which appear only once. The input for sequencing was CD4+ or CD8+ T cells sorted from blood, taken in a trial of the OX40 agonist ivuxolimab. Every receptor here comes from an adult with an advanced solid tumor such as melanoma, head and neck, liver or kidney cancer.

This clone was observed a few times. The genes are TRBV29-1 and TRBJ2-5, with TRBD1 identical over 7 bases. CDR1 is SQVTM and CDR2 is ANQGSEA in the germline V gene. Losses at the gene ends were 5 bases for V and 7 bases for J; bases not matched to a gene: 7. The CDR3 spans 12 residues. CDR3 bases: TGCAGCGTTTCGACAGGGTATGGGACCCAGTACTTC. This codes for CSVSTGYGTQYF.

This clone showed up just a few times. The chain links TRBV6-5 to TRBJ2-7; D is ambiguous. CDR3 length equals 13 residues. V lost 2 bases to trimming and J lost 4 bases, with 9 bases between them. The germline CDR1 and CDR2 sequences are MNHEY and SVGAGI. CDR3 bases: TGTGCCAGCAGTTACCGCATGGGATACGAGCAGTACTTC. This sequence encodes CASSYRMGYEQYF.

This chain joins TRBV6-9 and TRBJ1-1, with TRBD1 identical over 9 bases. The CDR3 runs to 14 residues. CDR1 is MNHGY, CDR2 SVAAGI, per germline. V lost 3 bases and J lost 6; bases outside the gene matches: 5. CDR3 protein: CASSYRRTGAEAFF. In DNA, the CDR3 is TGTGCCAGCAGTTACCGAAGGACAGGGGCTGAAGCTTTCTTT.

In DNA, the CDR3 is TGTGCCAGCAGTGAATTAACGGGGCAGCCCCAGCATTTT. Protein: CASSELTGQPQHF. The genes are TRBV6-1 and TRBJ1-5; D not certain. V was trimmed by 2 bases and J by 7 bases, leaving 9 bases between them. CDR1 is MNHNS, CDR2 SASEGT, per germline. The length of the CDR3 is 13 residues.

The chain has TRBV4-1 and TRBJ2-5; possible D gene TRBD2, 7 bases. With the DNA end fitting TRBJ2-7 better, the J assignment may be wrong. Germline CDR1 is MGHRA and CDR2 is YSYEKL. The CDR3 length is 17 residues. CDR3 residues: CASSQDKAGAQSYEQYF. The CDR3 nucleotides are TGCGCCAGCAGCCAAGATAAGGCGGGGGCCCAAAGCTACGAGCAGTACTTC.

V gene TRBV11-2 combines with J gene TRBJ2-3; TRBD1 agrees at 8 bases. CDR1 SGHAT and CDR2 FQNNGV come from the germline V gene. The CDR3 contains 17 residues. V lost 1 base to trimming and J lost 6 bases; unmatched junction nucleotides: 12. The CDR3 coding sequence is TGTGCCAGCAGCTTAGCAGTCGGGGACAGGAGTAGGGATACGCAGTATTTT. This codes for CASSLAVGDRSRDTQYF.

This clone was recorded once. This rearrangement joins TRBV27 to TRBJ2-4; TRBD1 agrees at 7 bases. Germline assignment: CDR1 MNHEY and CDR2 SMNVEV (reference sequence). The CDR3 extends over 14 amino acids. V was clipped by 6 bases and J by 8 bases; unmatched bases: 10. The CDR3 coding sequence is TGTGCCAGCAGCTCGACAGGGCGGGTGGACATTCAGTACTTC. It specifies CASSSTGRVDIQYF.

The chain couples TRBV7-9 to TRBJ2-3, with D possibly being TRBD1 (5 bases). CDR1 is SEHNR and CDR2 is FQNEAQ in the germline V gene (reference sequence). V was shortened by 2 bases and J by 2 bases, with 8 bases between the two germline ends. This CDR3 is 14 amino acids long. The CDR3 loop reads CASSLSGNTDTQYF. CDR3 bases: TGTGCCAGCAGCTTATCAGGGAACACAGATACGCAGTATTTT.

This clone was detected only once. V and J are TRBV30 and TRBJ1-2; possible D gene TRBD1, 5 bases. In germline, CDR1 is GTSNPN, CDR2 SVGIG (reference sequence). The CDR3 has 14 amino acids. V gave up 5 bases and J gave up 4 bases, with 17 bases separating them. The CDR3 DNA reads as TGTGCCTGGTCGGGGGTGGGGCACGGCTATGGCTACACCTTC. Amino acids: CAWSGVGHGYGYTF.

This clone showed up just a few times. This chain links TRBV6-1 with TRBJ1-3; possibly TRBD1 for D (6 bases). The CDR3 runs to 15 residues. V gave up 3 bases and J gave up 0 bases, with 9 bases separating them. Germline lookup yields CDR1 MNHNS and CDR2 SASEGT. DNA of the CDR3: TGTGCCAGCAGTGATACAGGGAACTCTGGAAACACCATATATTTT. Translated: CASSDTGNSGNTIYF.